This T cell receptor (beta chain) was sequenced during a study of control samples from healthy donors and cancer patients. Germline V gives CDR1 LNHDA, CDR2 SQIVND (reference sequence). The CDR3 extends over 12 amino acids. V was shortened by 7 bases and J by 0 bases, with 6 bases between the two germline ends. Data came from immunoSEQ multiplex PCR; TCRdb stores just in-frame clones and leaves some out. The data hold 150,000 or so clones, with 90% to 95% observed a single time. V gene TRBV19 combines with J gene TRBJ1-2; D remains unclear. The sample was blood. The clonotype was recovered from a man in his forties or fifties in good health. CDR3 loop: CASNRANYGYTF. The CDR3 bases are TGTGCCAGTAACCGGGCTAACTATGGCTACACCTTC.